This TCR beta chain was identified in a study of blood T cell repertoires in COVID-19. Across the whole study: The origin of the acute and convalescent COVID-19 samples was the United States, Italy and Spain. The cDNA or gDNA used as material had been derived from T cells, B-cell-depleted T cells, or PBMCs.

Trimming took 2 bases from V and 3 from J; bases not matched to a gene: 9. Per the germline V gene, CDR1 is SNHLY and CDR2 is FYNNEI. The CDR3 covers 17 residues. This clone was recorded only once. Original processing notes: Reference gene primer amplification yielded estimated nucleated cell counts. Only in-frame clones appear in the TCRdb table, and some are missing; sequencing was by immunoSEQ multiplex PCR. D and trimming come from the DNA, and the V and J calls and clone size come from that table. The data contain hundreds of thousands of clones, 70% to 90% of them singletons. Enrolment of Seattle patients took place during active infection, and they were followed longitudinally.

The sample comprised peripheral blood. The J gene is TRBJ1-2, the V gene TRBV2, with 10 bases matching TRBD1. This clonotype was sampled from a man aged 18 to 30 with COVID-19, enrolled during active disease. The CDR3 region has the DNA TGTGCCAGCAGTGAAACGGGACAGGGGACCGGGGACTATGGCTACACCTTC. Its translation is CASSETGQGTGDYGYTF.